Detailed here is one TCR beta chain. This clonotype was counted at least ten times. Its antigen is unknown. No base-level quality is on record; no much larger clone is a single base apart. These data come from a study of human T cells and chemical hapten exposure (dated by TCRdb to the early 2020s). About the study as a whole: Libraries were pooled for sequencing, and variation in per-sample TCR yields was attributed mainly to small differences in library volumes within the pool. This study followed changes in the peripheral blood TCR repertoire in vivo during primary and secondary sensitization of alopecia patients to the hapten diphenylcyclopropenone (DPC). General findings and caveats noted by the study authors: The number of TCRs above 1 in 1000 frequency did not change with DPC sensitization; there was no evidence of global repertoire structure alterations. Repeated subsampling changed both the strength of the expansion versus patch-test correlation and the threshold at which that correlation became significant.

During library preparation, unique molecular identifiers were attached to individual cDNA molecules so that TCRs could be counted in a quantitative, reproducible way. Each blood RNA sample was used to sequence both TCR alpha and TCR beta chains. The authors processed their data as follows. The median number of TCRs per sample was roughly 100,000, ranging from about 23,224 to 690,600. V, J and CDR3 annotation of the TCR reads was carried out using the Decombinator software suite. Every sample was subsampled to the same number of TCRs (28,000) for the PS versus PT1 abundance plots. TCRs were defined as expanded if absent before sensitization and observed at least eight times at the 2-week time point. The public reads were quality trimmed at Q25 with fastp and then assembled into clones with MiXCR by TCRdb, keeping productive beta chains. All rows with the same CDR3 protein become a single entry with the most common DNA and genes. TCRdb, not the authors, supplied the V and J calls. For this sample there are about 120,000 distinct CDR3 sequences; over 7% appear just once. The ten largest clones represent 1.3% to 1.5% of the sample.

From cysteine to phenylalanine, the CDR3 is 14 amino acids long. Left in the record is the CDR3 DNA by itself, 42 bases read in frame from the first base. The germline ends are 22 bases apart after V is trimmed by 6 bases and J by 10 bases. The germline V gene specifies SQVTM as CDR1 and ANQGSEA as CDR2. Total RNA was isolated from unfractionated whole blood collected in Tempus Blood RNA tubes. Five or six healthy volunteers acted as controls for TCR sequencing and had blood drawn at day 0, 2 weeks and 6 weeks. The sample consisted of whole blood. The rearrangement joined TRBV29-1 to TRBJ2-1, with a weak D call of TRBD2 (7 bases match). The TCR comes from a human donor in good health. Some clones in this sample may be carry-over from other donors' samples. Donor details come from another sample of the same person, matched by shared clones. Read as DNA, the sequence is TGCAGCGTCGGGCCGAGAGGGGGGGAGGGAGAGCAGTTCTTC. Its product reads: CSVGPRGGEGEQFF.